Listed here are 21 T cell receptor beta chains from one sample, sequenced in a study of blood T cells in healthy people across ages. A sample-barcoded 5' primer and a J-beta primer mix were used in a second PCR of roughly 7 to 11 cycles. MiXCR, applied by TCRdb to the 5' RACE reads, yields one record per CDR3 protein. The sample has around 780,000 distinct CDR3 sequences, about 61% seen once; the top ten hold around a quarter. The sequenced sample was blood. These receptors all come from a man in his forties in good health.

This clonotype was found a few times. The DNA for the CDR3 is TGTGCCAGCAGCGGACAGGGGGCTAGGGGGAATCGTGGCTACACCTTC. Translated: CASSGQGARGNRGYTF. The genes are TRBV27 and TRBJ1-2; 11 nucleotides match TRBD1. CDR3 length equals 16 residues. Germline CDR1 MNHEY, CDR2 SMNVEV (reference sequence). Losses at the gene ends were 6 bases for V and 7 bases for J; bases not matched to a gene: 13.

This clonotype was observed a handful of times. The V call is TRBV4-1, the J call TRBJ2-4; D is possibly TRBD1 (6 bases). Near its end, the DNA agrees better with TRBJ2-5, so the J call may be wrong. The CDR3 runs to 17 residues. CDR1 is MGHRA and CDR2 is YSYEKL in the germline V gene. The CDR3 DNA reads TGCGCCAGCAGCCAAGTCGACAGGCCATACGCCAAAGAGACCCAGTACTTC. Amino acids: CASSQVDRPYAKETQYF.

This clonotype was detected a few times. V is TRBV6-6 and J is TRBJ2-3; 10 positions match TRBD2. Germline-derived CDR1 and CDR2 are MNHNY and SVGAGI (reference sequence). This CDR3 spans 16 amino acids. V was pared by 5 bases and J by 5 bases, with 10 bases of the junction left unmatched. CDR3 bases: TGTGCCAGCAGTACCGGGACTAGCGAAATCGGAGATACGCAGTATTTT. Translated, it gives CASSTGTSEIGDTQYF.

The V and J genes are TRBV7-9 and TRBJ1-2; D remains ambiguous. Deletions cut 0 bases from V and 5 bases from J, with 10 bases between. Germline values: CDR1 SEHNR, CDR2 FQNEAQ (reference sequence). There are 14 residues in the CDR3. The DNA for the CDR3 is TGTGCCAGCAGCTTAGCATGGGAAGGTTATGGCTACACCTTC. Its translation is CASSLAWEGYGYTF.

In this sample, this clonotype turned up many times. The chain carries TRBV5-1 and TRBJ1-6, with unresolved D. Germline CDR1 SGHRS, CDR2 YFSETQ. CDR3 length: 15 amino acids. Trimming removed 2 bases at V and 7 bases at J, with 13 bases between. CDR3 nucleotide sequence: TGCGCCAGCAGCTTTATCAACAGTGGGAATTCACCCCTCCACTTT. Translation: CASSFINSGNSPLHF.

This clonotype came up once. The rearrangement links TRBV7-2 to TRBJ2-1; D gene ambiguous. The ends were cut back, 5 bases at V and 2 bases at J, with 10 bases in the middle. The CDR3 extends over 14 amino acids. Looked up from germline, CDR1 is SGHTA and CDR2 is FQGNSA. The CDR3 sequence: CASSINKAYNEQFF. CDR3 DNA: TGTGCCAGCAGCATCAACAAAGCCTACAATGAGCAGTTCTTC. Complete variable domain (other parts from reference TRBV7-2 and TRBJ2-1): GAGVSQSPSNKVTEKGKDVELRCDPISGHTALYWYRQSLGQGLEFLIYFQGNSAPDKSGLPSDRFSAERTGGSVSTLTIQRTQQEDSAVYLCASSINKAYNEQFFGPGTRLTVL.

This rearrangement joins TRBV6-5 to TRBJ2-1; TRBD2 might be the D (6 bases). Trimming removed 3 bases from V and 5 bases from J, with 26 bases in between. Germline V gene lookup returns CDR1 MNHEY and CDR2 SVGAGI. The CDR3 consists of 19 residues. CDR3 coding DNA: TGTGCCAGCAGTTATTCGGCGGGAAATTTTGCTAACCCCAACAATGAGCAGTTCTTC. Amino acids: CASSYSAGNFANPNNEQFF.

The V gene is TRBV3-1, the J gene TRBJ2-1, with D possibly being TRBD1 or TRBD2 (5 bases each). Germline assignment: CDR1 LGHDT and CDR2 YNNKEL (reference sequence). Trimming left V 1 base short and J 9 bases short, with 16 bases between. The CDR3 length is 15 residues. CDR3 coding DNA: TGTGCCAGCAGCCAAGGGGACGTCCCGGGAAGTGAGCAGTTCTTC. Its protein is CASSQGDVPGSEQFF.

The chain couples TRBV24-1 to TRBJ2-4; TRBD1 matches at 8 bases. Trimming at V came to 4 bases and at J to 6 bases, leaving 10 bases not matched to a gene. This CDR3 is built from 16 residues. The germline gives CDR1 KGHDR, CDR2 SFDVKD. CDR3 coding DNA: TGTGCCACCAGTGACTCTCAGGGGGCATTGGGAAACATTCAGTACTTC. Translating it yields CATSDSQGALGNIQYF.

This clonotype has more than one count but fewer than ten. This chain uses TRBV27 with TRBJ2-5; D is unresolved. This CDR3 spans 13 amino acids. Germline loops: CDR1 MNHEY, CDR2 SMNVEV (reference sequence). V dropped 1 base and J dropped 2 bases, with 5 bases sitting between them. The CDR3 nucleotides read TGTGCCAGCAGTTTATACAAACAAGAGACCCAGTACTTC. This sequence encodes CASSLYKQETQYF.

J is TRBJ2-5 and V is TRBV27; weak D call: TRBD1 (6 bases). The CDR3 extends over 15 amino acids. Germline V gene data show CDR1 as MNHEY and CDR2 as SMNVEV (reference sequence). V lost 6 bases and J lost 2, with 16 bases in between. CDR3 bases: TGTGCCAGCAGCACATGGACAGAGCGACAAGAGACCCAGTACTTC. It translates to CASSTWTERQETQYF.

The sample holds a few counts of this clonotype. The chain uses TRBV20-1 and TRBJ1-2; 10 nucleotides line up with TRBD1. CDR3 length: 16 amino acids. The germline V gene has CDR1 DFQATT and CDR2 SNEGSKA (reference sequence). The V segment lost 5 bases and the J segment 0 bases; nucleotides outside the gene matches: 9. The CDR3 DNA sequence: TGCAGTGCTTACTCGACAGGGGGCTGGTCTAACTATGGCTACACCTTC. The encoded protein is CSAYSTGGWSNYGYTF.

This chain joins TRBV6-5 and TRBJ1-2; 7 bases align to TRBD1. CDR1 MNHEY and CDR2 SVGAGI come from the germline V gene. V lost 4 bases and J lost 8; bases outside the gene matches: 10. The CDR3 is 14 amino acids. CDR3 DNA sequence: TGTGCCAGCAGTTTGGGACAGTGGACTAACGGCTACACCTTC. As protein: CASSLGQWTNGYTF.

The CDR3 region has the DNA TGTGCCAGCAGCGCGAGTTCTCAGAACTATGGCTACACCTTC. It encodes CASSASSQNYGYTF. The V and J genes are TRBV11-1 and TRBJ1-2; D gene unclear. Germline lookup yields CDR1 SGHAT and CDR2 FQDESV (reference sequence). This CDR3 comprises 14 residues. Trimming cost V 5 bases and J 2 bases, with 12 bases left between them. The entire variable domain, with the rest obtained from reference TRBV11-1 and TRBJ1-2, is as follows: EAEVAQSPRYKITEKSQAVAFWCDPISGHATLYWYRQILGQGPELLVQFQDESVVDDSQLPKDRFSAERLKGVDSTLKIQPAELGDSAMYLCASSASSQNYGYTFGSGTRLTVV.

This clonotype was recorded a few times. V gene TRBV9 combines with J gene TRBJ2-5, with D tentatively TRBD1 or TRBD2 (5 bases each). The CDR3 consists of 16 residues. CDR1 is SGDLS and CDR2 is YYNGEE in the germline V gene. V lost 4 bases and J lost 5, with 21 bases in between. This CDR3 is CASSPSPGPRQETQYF. CDR3 DNA sequence: TGTGCCAGCAGCCCCTCTCCGGGACCCCGACAGGAGACCCAGTACTTC.

The CDR3 loop reads CASSYRQNEKLFF. Here the CDR3 DNA reads TGTGCCAGCAGTTACCGCCAGAATGAAAAACTGTTTTTT. V is TRBV6-5 and J is TRBJ1-4; D gene ambiguous. Germline V gene sequence: CDR1 MNHEY, CDR2 SVGAGI. The CDR3 loop spans 13 amino acids. V lost 2 bases, J lost 5 bases, and 6 bases lay in between.

The chain uses TRBV28 and TRBJ1-2; no clear D gene. Germline assignment: CDR1 MDHEN and CDR2 SYDVKM. Trimming removed 1 base at V and 8 bases at J, with 8 bases between. The CDR3 totals 12 residues. The CDR3 region has the DNA TGTGCCAGCAGTTTATTTCCATCGGGCTACACCTTC. It translates to CASSLFPSGYTF.

The V call is TRBV20-1, the J call TRBJ2-7; D gene unclear. Matching the DNA end better, TRBJ2-5 makes the J call doubtful. This CDR3 comprises 13 residues. Looked up from germline, CDR1 is DFQATT and CDR2 is SNEGSKA (reference sequence). The DNA of the CDR3 is TGCAGTGCTATGCTAGTCCCCCAGGAGACCCAGTACTTC. This sequence encodes CSAMLVPQETQYF.

The chain combines TRBV2 with TRBJ2-7, with TRBD1 matching 10 bases. The last part of the DNA fits TRBJ2-5 better; the J call may be wrong. Germline V CDR1 and CDR2: SNHLY, FYNNEI. The CDR3 is 15 amino acids. As DNA, the CDR3 is TGTGCCAGCAGTGAAGCGGGACAGGGGCGTGGGACCCAGTACTTC. Protein sequence: CASSEAGQGRGTQYF.

V is TRBV5-1 and J is TRBJ1-2, with 11 bases aligning to TRBD1. CDR1 SGHRS and CDR2 YFSETQ come from the germline V gene. V trimming: 4 bases; J trimming: 4 bases; junction bases outside the gene matches: 6. The CDR3 runs to 15 residues. The CDR3 spells CASSPGDRGTYGYTF. CDR3 nucleotide sequence: TGCGCCAGCAGCCCAGGGGACAGGGGGACCTATGGCTACACCTTC.

J is TRBJ2-5 and V is TRBV18, with D perhaps given as TRBD1 or TRBD2 (5 bases each). Near its end, the DNA agrees better with TRBJ2-7, so the J call may be wrong. Germline CDR1 reads KGHSH; CDR2 reads LQKENI. This CDR3 contains 13 residues. The DNA for the CDR3 is TGTGCCAGCTCACCCCTTGGGGGTTCCGAGCAGTACTTC. This gives the protein CASSPLGGSEQYF.